The rows below give T cell receptor beta chains drawn from one sample of a study of shared clonotypes between healthy human individuals. Only in-frame clones appear in the TCRdb table, and some are missing; sequencing was by immunoSEQ multiplex PCR. Here the sample spans hundreds of thousands of clones, around 76% being singletons. Sequencing input: PBMCs. The receptors shown here come from a middle-aged woman in good health. Some clones in this sample may be carry-over from other donors' samples. Each CDR3 is given with its conserved first and last residue. D genes are given only for firm matches. Expanded clones get a size class; other rows say once, few or many, or leave the size out.

size: few; V: TRBV7-9; J: TRBJ1-2; D: TRBD1; CDR3: CASSRPDRGFYGYTF; DNA: TGTGCCAGCAGCCGGCCGGACAGGGGGTTCTATGGCTACACCTTC
size: -; V: TRBV5-4; J: TRBJ2-7; D: -; CDR3: CASSPNLGTPYEQYF; DNA: TGTGCCAGCAGCCCCAACCTGGGGACCCCCTACGAGCAGTACTTC
size: -; V: TRBV7-2; J: TRBJ2-1; D: -; CDR3: CASSLEGSREQFF; DNA: TGTGCCAGCAGCTTAGAGGGTAGTCGTGAGCAGTTCTTC
size: -; V: TRBV5-1; J: TRBJ1-5; D: TRBD1; CDR3: CASSQAGGSQLQHF; DNA: TGCGCCAGCAGCCAAGCAGGGGGCAGTCAGCTCCAGCATTTT
size: -; V: TRBV30; J: TRBJ1-2; D: -; CDR3: CAWSGSNYGYTF; DNA: TGTGCCTGGAGTGGGTCGAACTATGGCTACACCTTC
size: -; V: TRBV29-1; J: TRBJ2-7; D: -; CDR3: CSVRTQTYEQYF; DNA: TGCAGCGTTCGGACGCAAACCTACGAGCAGTACTTC
size: once; V: TRBV28; J: TRBJ2-2; D: TRBD2; CDR3: CASSFPGGATGELFF; DNA: TGTGCCAGCAGTTTTCCGGGAGGGGCGACCGGGGAGCTGTTTTTT
size: few; V: TRBV6-6; J: TRBJ1-1; D: -; CDR3: CASSYGPSDATEAFF; DNA: TGTGCCAGCAGTTACGGACCTTCGGATGCGACTGAAGCTTTCTTT
size: -; V: TRBV27; J: TRBJ2-1; D: TRBD2; CDR3: CASSLGTSGRNEQFF; DNA: TGTGCCAGCAGTTTGGGGACTAGCGGGAGGAATGAGCAGTTCTTC
size: few; V: TRBV7-3; J: TRBJ2-5; D: -; CDR3: CASSLGPQETQYF; DNA: TGTGCCAGCAGCTTAGGGCCCCAAGAGACCCAGTACTTC
size: once; V: TRBV9; J: TRBJ2-6; D: -; CDR3: CASSRSGSGANVLTF; DNA: TGTGCCAGCAGCCGTTCAGGCTCTGGGGCCAACGTCCTGACTTTC
size: -; V: TRBV4-1; J: TRBJ1-1; D: -; CDR3: CASSQEPGPRNTEAFF; DNA: TGCGCCAGCAGCCAAGAGCCGGGACCCCGGAACACTGAAGCTTTCTTT
size: once; V: TRBV28; J: TRBJ2-7; D: TRBD2; CDR3: CASSFLAGDSYEQYF; DNA: TGTGCCAGCAGTTTCCTAGCGGGAGATTCCTACGAGCAGTACTTC
size: few; V: TRBV20-1; J: TRBJ2-1; D: -; CDR3: CSARDGRLEFF; DNA: TGCAGTGCTAGAGATGGGAGGTTGGAGTTCTTC
size: -; V: TRBV10-2; J: TRBJ1-4; D: TRBD1; CDR3: CASSARRGQEKLFF; DNA: TGCGCCAGCAGTGCTAGGCGGGGACAGGAAAAACTGTTTTTT
size: -; V: TRBV11-2; J: TRBJ2-1; D: -; CDR3: CASSRTPHGSAPNEQFF; DNA: TGTGCCAGCAGCCGAACCCCCCACGGAAGCGCCCCTAATGAGCAGTTCTTC
size: -; V: TRBV7-3; J: TRBJ2-2; D: TRBD2; CDR3: CASSPRGSSGISGELFF; DNA: TGTGCCAGCAGCCCAAGGGGCTCTAGCGGGATATCCGGGGAGCTGTTTTTT
size: -; V: TRBV7-3; J: TRBJ2-1; D: -; CDR3: CASSPMGAYNEQFF; DNA: TGTGCCAGCAGCCCTATGGGAGCTTACAATGAGCAGTTCTTC
size: -; V: TRBV11-3; J: TRBJ2-1; D: TRBD2; CDR3: CASSLGLAGGGNEQFF; DNA: TGTGCCAGCAGCTTAGGACTAGCGGGAGGGGGCAATGAGCAGTTCTTC
size: -; V: TRBV7-2; J: TRBJ2-5; D: TRBD1; CDR3: CASSLAGTEETQYF; DNA: TGTGCCAGCAGCTTAGCCGGGACAGAAGAGACCCAGTACTTC
size: -; V: TRBV10-2; J: TRBJ1-5; D: -; CDR3: CASSPDRNQPQHF; DNA: TGCGCCAGCAGTCCGGACAGAAATCAGCCCCAGCATTTT
size: -; V: TRBV20-1; J: TRBJ2-1; D: -; CDR3: CSASSRDERFF; DNA: TGCAGTGCTAGTTCCCGGGACGAAAGATTCTTC
size: few; V: TRBV15; J: TRBJ2-7; D: -; CDR3: CATSREGVSYEQYF; DNA: TGTGCCACCAGCAGAGAGGGGGTGTCCTACGAGCAGTACTTC
size: few; V: TRBV6-5; J: TRBJ1-2; D: TRBD1; CDR3: CASSTGTGMNGYTF; DNA: TGTGCCAGCAGTACCGGGACAGGGATGAATGGCTACACCTTC
size: -; V: TRBV15; J: TRBJ2-3; D: -; CDR3: CATSTGRGIRTDTQYF; DNA: TGTGCCACCAGCACCGGCAGGGGAATCCGCACAGATACGCAGTATTTT
size: -; V: TRBV5-1; J: TRBJ2-6; D: -; CDR3: CASSLGSSGANVLTF; DNA: TGCGCCAGCAGCTTGGGTTCCTCTGGGGCCAACGTCCTGACTTTC
size: once; V: TRBV2; J: TRBJ1-5; D: -; CDR3: CASSKLDSDQPQHF; DNA: TGTGCCAGTAGTAAATTGGACAGCGATCAGCCACAGCATTTT
size: -; V: TRBV7-9; J: TRBJ2-1; D: -; CDR3: CASSSRASVDNEQFF; DNA: TGTGCCAGCAGCTCCCGGGCCTCAGTAGACAATGAGCAGTTCTTC
size: few; V: TRBV27; J: TRBJ2-3; D: -; CDR3: CASRGFGTDTQYF; DNA: TGTGCCAGCAGGGGGTTCGGCACAGATACGCAGTATTTT
size: -; V: TRBV7-2; J: TRBJ2-5; D: -; CDR3: CASSRYQGLETQYF; DNA: TGTGCCAGCAGCAGATATCAGGGTCTGGAGACCCAGTACTTC
size: many; V: TRBV6-5; J: TRBJ1-2; D: TRBD1; CDR3: CASSYQGQGQYGYTF; DNA: TGTGCCAGCAGTTATCAAGGACAGGGCCAATATGGCTACACCTTC
size: -; V: TRBV28; J: TRBJ2-4; D: -; CDR3: CASSLKADIQYF; DNA: TGTGCCAGCAGTTTAAAGGCCGACATTCAGTATTTC
size: -; V: TRBV30; J: TRBJ1-4; D: -; CDR3: CAWSVGAGIDEKLFF; DNA: TGTGCCTGGAGTGTCGGGGCAGGGATTGATGAAAAACTGTTTTTT
size: -; V: TRBV28; J: TRBJ1-4; D: -; CDR3: CASSKEFQGRAFF; DNA: TGTGCCAGCAGCAAAGAATTCCAGGGGCGAGCGTTTTTT
size: -; V: TRBV5-6; J: TRBJ2-1; D: -; CDR3: CASSLLDEQFF; DNA: TGTGCCAGCAGCTTGTTGGATGAGCAGTTCTTC
size: -; V: TRBV30; J: TRBJ1-4; D: TRBD1; CDR3: CAWSTTGGAGKLFF; DNA: TGTGCCTGGAGTACGACAGGGGGCGCAGGGAAACTGTTTTTT
size: -; V: TRBV7-6; J: TRBJ2-2; D: -; CDR3: CASGETLNTGELFF; DNA: TGTGCCAGCGGTGAGACTTTGAACACCGGGGAGCTGTTTTTT
size: -; V: TRBV6-5; J: TRBJ1-6; D: TRBD1; CDR3: CASSRSGQPYSPLHF; DNA: TGTGCCAGCAGCCGATCGGGACAGCCTTATTCACCCCTCCACTTT
size: -; V: TRBV27; J: TRBJ2-1; D: TRBD2; CDR3: CASSRIAGVSGGEQFF; DNA: TGTGCCAGCAGTAGAATAGCGGGAGTATCTGGGGGTGAGCAGTTCTTC
size: few; V: TRBV7-6; J: TRBJ1-1; D: -; CDR3: CASSLGRGGYGTEAFF; DNA: TGTGCCAGCAGCCTCGGGCGGGGGGGTTATGGGACTGAAGCTTTCTTT
size: -; V: TRBV27; J: TRBJ2-5; D: TRBD1; CDR3: CASSSLRDRETQYF; DNA: TGTGCCAGCAGTTCCTTACGGGACAGGGAGACCCAGTACTTC
size: once; V: TRBV11-2; J: TRBJ2-1; D: TRBD2; CDR3: CASSPRSLAGGEQFF; DNA: TGTGCCAGCAGCCCCCGCTCCCTAGCGGGAGGAGAGCAGTTCTTC
size: -; V: TRBV27; J: TRBJ2-1; D: -; CDR3: CASSFRQGGNEQFF; DNA: TGTGCCAGCAGTTTCCGACAGGGAGGCAATGAGCAGTTCTTC
size: few; V: TRBV6-5; J: TRBJ1-5; D: -; CDR3: CASSYSSGGNQPQHF; DNA: TGTGCCAGCAGTTACTCGTCCGGGGGCAATCAGCCCCAGCATTTT
size: -; V: TRBV4-1; J: TRBJ2-2; D: TRBD1; CDR3: CASSQEGQGTHDGTGELFF; DNA: TGCGCCAGCAGCCAAGAAGGACAGGGGACCCACGATGGCACCGGGGAGCTGTTTTTT
size: -; V: TRBV2; J: TRBJ1-2; D: TRBD1; CDR3: CASRTGFPSYGYTF; DNA: TGTGCCAGCAGGACAGGGTTTCCCTCCTATGGCTACACCTTC